This T cell receptor beta chain was found in a study of blood T cell repertoires in COVID-19. Across the whole study: Collection of acute and convalescent COVID-19 samples took place in the United States, Italy and Spain. T cells, B-cell-depleted T cells, or PBMCs provided the cDNA or gDNA that served as material.

As handled by the study authors: Reference gene primer amplification in the assay estimated nucleated cell counts. Only in-frame clones appear in the TCRdb table, and some are missing; sequencing was by immunoSEQ multiplex PCR. D and trimming come from the DNA, and the V and J calls and clone size come from that table. Of tens of thousands of clones listed, 81% are singletons. CDR1 and CDR2 from the germline V gene are MNHNS and SASEGT. The V segment lost 4 bases and the J segment 1 base; nucleotides outside the gene matches: 8. The CDR3 is 16 amino acids. Seattle's enrolled individuals joined amid active infection and were then monitored longitudinally.

The chain uses TRBV6-1 and TRBJ1-1; TRBD1 aligns across 8 bases. This clonotype originated in a man aged 65 to 85 with COVID-19, enrolled during active disease. The sample comprised peripheral blood. CDR3 coding DNA: TGTGCCAGCAGTGTTCCGACAGGGGCCTGGAACACTGAAGCTTTCTTT. Amino acid sequence: CASSVPTGAWNTEAFF.